This TCR beta chain stems from a study of prognosis after radiotherapy for stage I lung cancer. The CDR3 consists of 14 residues. The V gene's germline CDR1 is MDHEN and CDR2 SYDVKM. Trimming cost V 7 bases and J 6 bases, with 19 bases left between them. From genomic DNA, two-round multiplex PCR was used to amplify TCR beta CDR3. Specific primers for each TRBV and TRBJ gene were what first-round PCR used. From the multiplex PCR reads, TCRdb called clonotypes with MiXCR, one entry per CDR3 protein. This sample has more than 30,000 distinct CDR3 sequences; around two fifths occur once, and the top ten carry over 15%.

V gene TRBV28 combines with J gene TRBJ2-7, with D unresolved. This receptor was identified in a donor aged 50 or older with non-small cell lung cancer. This sample comprised PBMCs, obtained before or after stereotactic body radiation therapy (not recorded which). The CDR3 sequence: CASMSKGRTFEQYF. The CDR3, as DNA: TGTGCCAGCATGAGCAAAGGAAGGACCTTCGAGCAGTACTTC.